This TCR beta chain derives from a study of blood T cell repertoires in COVID-19. The wider study: The cDNA or gDNA used as material had been derived from T cells, B-cell-depleted T cells, or PBMCs.

Looked up from germline, CDR1 is LGHNA and CDR2 is YSLEER. CDR3 length: 16 residues. The junction had 8 bases not matched to a gene; V was cut back by 4 bases and J by 5 bases. Data came from immunoSEQ multiplex PCR; TCRdb stores just in-frame clones and leaves some out. The sample shows approximately 140,000 clones, roughly 90% of them seen only once. The receptor comes from a woman between 50 and 59 years old who had recovered from COVID-19. Specimen: PBMCs or T cells enriched from blood (not recorded which). The rearrangement uses TRBV4-3 and TRBJ2-3; 11 nucleotides line up with TRBD2. The CDR3, as DNA: TGCGCCAGCAGCCGAAACCCTAGCGGGGGGATAGATACGCAGTATTTT. Translated, it gives CASSRNPSGGIDTQYF.